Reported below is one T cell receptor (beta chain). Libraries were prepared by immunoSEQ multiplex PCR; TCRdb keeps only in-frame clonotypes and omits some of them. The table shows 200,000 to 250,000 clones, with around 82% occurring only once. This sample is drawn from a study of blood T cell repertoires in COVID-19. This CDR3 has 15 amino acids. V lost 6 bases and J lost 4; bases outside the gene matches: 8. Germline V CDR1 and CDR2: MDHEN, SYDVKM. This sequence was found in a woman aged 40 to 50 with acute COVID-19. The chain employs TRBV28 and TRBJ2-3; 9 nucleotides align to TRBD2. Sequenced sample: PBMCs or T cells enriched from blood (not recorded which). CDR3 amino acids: CASRLALAGADTQYF. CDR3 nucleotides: TGTGCCAGCAGGTTGGCTTTAGCGGGAGCAGATACGCAGTATTTT. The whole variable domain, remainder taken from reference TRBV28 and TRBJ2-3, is DVKVTQSSRYLVKRTGEKVFLECVQDMDHENMFWYRQDPGLGLRLIYFSYDVKMKEKGDIPEGYSVSREKKERFSLILESASTNQTSMYLCASRLALAGADTQYFGPGTRLTVL.